This T cell receptor (beta chain) was recorded in a study of tumor-infiltrating lymphocytes in localized non-small cell lung cancer. Study in general: Several tumor histologies, both smoking statuses, and some post-neoadjuvant chemotherapy samples were included. Study conclusions and caveats: TCR sequencing covered a subset of patients with enough tissue.

The protocol was immunoSEQ multiplex PCR, while the TCRdb copy is restricted to in-frame clones and leaves out a portion. The repertoire holds thousands of clones, with just under 75% as singletons. This clone showed up just a few times. Its specificity is not known. The clonotype originates from a human donor with non-small cell lung cancer. The sequenced sample consisted of lung tumor tissue.

Here the CDR3 DNA reads TGCGCCAGCAGCCAAGGGGGGTTCTCTCGAGAGACCCAGTACTTC. Amino acid sequence: CASSQGGFSRETQYF. This rearrangement joins TRBV4-1 to TRBJ2-5; perhaps D is TRBD1 or TRBD2 (5 bases each). The length of the CDR3 is 15 residues. Trimming removed 1 base at V and 4 bases at J, with 13 bases between. Germline V gene data show CDR1 as MGHRA and CDR2 as YSYEKL.